This T cell receptor beta chain came from a study of T cell repertoires in cytomegalovirus infection. Study-level points and caveats: Ex vivo responses were dominated by HLA-C-restricted CMV-specific TCR beta clonotypes. Cumulative frequency (of public TCR beta family members) identified carriers of CMV plus the relevant HLA.

TCRdb reprocessed the reads with MiXCR, giving one entry per CDR3 protein. The sample yields roughly 570,000 distinct CDR3 sequences, about 40% seen once. Of note for this clonotype: Its antigen is as yet unknown.

J was trimmed by 4 bases and V by 1 base; bases with no gene match: 9. This CDR3 has 17 amino acids. Germline lookup yields CDR1 SGHTA and CDR2 FQGNSA. The specimen comprised cultured PBMCs, sampled from culture after CMV antigen stimulation. This chain joins TRBV7-2 and TRBJ2-4; 8 positions match TRBD1. This TCR derives from a human donor in good health (CMV status not recorded). Some clones in this sample may be carry-over from other donors' samples. The CDR3 loop reads CASSLGGTGGRKNIQYF. In nucleotides, the CDR3 is TGTGCCAGCAGCTTAGGCGGAACAGGGGGTAGAAAAAACATTCAGTACTTC.